The sequence of this T cell receptor (beta chain) was determined in a study of T cell responses to AZD1222 COVID-19 vaccine. Overall study: Second doses were pooled across both intervals (about 4 or about 12 weeks). Study-level results: Reportedly, close to half of spike-specific TCRs are directed against unmutated variant regions.

The V gene lost 9 bases and the J gene lost 0 bases, with 13 bases spanning the gap. Germline-derived CDR1 and CDR2 are SGHNT and YYREEE (reference sequence). There are 14 residues in the CDR3. TCRdb's table, derived via immunoSEQ multiplex PCR, lists solely in-frame clones and lacks some. The sample holds 100,000 or so clones, just under 90% seen once. Turning to this clone: Its antigen remains unknown.

Here the sequenced sample was peripheral blood, taken on day 0 of AZD1222 vaccination. The chain recombines TRBV5-4 with TRBJ2-1; no clear D gene. The sequence was obtained from an adult in good health. CDR3 nucleotide sequence: TGTGCCACCGCATTGGGTAGCTCCTACAATGAGCAGTTCTTC. Translating gives CATALGSSYNEQFF. Using reference TRBV5-4 and TRBJ2-1 for the parts outside the CDR3, the full variable domain is ETGVTQSPTHLIKTRGQQVTLRCSSQSGHNTVSWYQQALGQGPQFIFQYYREEENGRGNFPPRFSGLQFPNYSSELNVNALELDDSALYLCATALGSSYNEQFFGPGTRLTVL.